A selection of T cell receptor beta chains follows, all from one sample in a study of T cells in Graves' hyperthyroidism and ophthalmopathy. TCRdb re-analysed the multiplex PCR reads in MiXCR, keeping a single row per CDR3 protein. The repertoire holds approximately 560,000 distinct CDR3 sequences, with 46% as singletons. The sequenced sample consisted of peripheral blood or thyroid tissue (not recorded which). These receptors were obtained from a woman younger than 30 with Graves' hyperthyroidism. CDR3s include the opening cysteine and the closing phenylalanine or tryptophan. D genes are given only for firm matches. Only part of the rows carry a size: once, few, many, or a class if the clone is expanded.

abundance,d_gene,j_gene,v_gene,CDR3nt,CDR3aa
.,.,TRBJ1-1,TRBV25-1,TGTGCCAGCAGTGAATCCGGGGCGGCCACGAACACTGAAGCTTTCTTT,CASSESGAATNTEAFF
.,TRBD1,TRBJ1-4,TRBV7-9,TGTGCCAGCAGCGTAGAGGGGACAGATGAAAAACTGTTTTTT,CASSVEGTDEKLFF
.,TRBD1,TRBJ1-5,TRBV20-1,TGCAGCTCTAGACAGGGTGGTCAGCCCCAGCATTTT,CSSRQGGQPQHF
.,TRBD1,TRBJ2-7,TRBV6-5,TGTGCCAGCAGTTCAGCGGACAGGGCCTACGAGCAGTACTTC,CASSSADRAYEQYF
.,TRBD2,TRBJ2-7,TRBV2,TGTGCCAGCAGGACTAGCGGGAGGGCCCGGTGGGGCTACGAGCAGTACTTC,CASRTSGRARWGYEQYF
.,.,TRBJ1-4,TRBV7-8,TGTGCCAGCAGCTCTCCAGGGAATGAAAAACTGTTTTTT,CASSSPGNEKLFF
.,.,TRBJ2-7,TRBV7-2,TGTGCCAGCAGAGCCTCCTGGACAGAATGGACCTACGAGCAGTACTTC,CASRASWTEWTYEQYF
few,TRBD1,TRBJ1-5,TRBV7-9,TGTGCCAGCAGTTTACCCACCGACAGGGGTCAGCCCCAGCATTTT,CASSLPTDRGQPQHF
few,.,TRBJ1-2,TRBV5-4,TGTGCCAGCAGCTTGGGACCCCAGGGCTACACCTTC,CASSLGPQGYTF
few,.,TRBJ2-7,TRBV19,TGTGCCAGTAGTATAGATCCGACGGATTTGTACGAGCAGTACTTC,CASSIDPTDLYEQYF
.,.,TRBJ1-1,TRBV7-9,TGTGCCAGCAGCCCGCAGGGGAGGGGGAACACTGAAGCTTTCTTT,CASSPQGRGNTEAFF
.,TRBD1,TRBJ1-5,TRBV7-3,TGTGCCAGCAGCTTATCAGGGGGCGCGAACCAGCCCCAGCATTTT,CASSLSGGANQPQHF
.,.,TRBJ1-6,TRBV9,TGTGCCAGCAGCGTAGCGACTTTCGGTTCACCCCTCCACTTT,CASSVATFGSPLHF
once,TRBD2,TRBJ2-2,TRBV5-1,TGCGCCAGCAGTCCCCTAGCGGAGAACACCGGGGGGCTGTTTTTT,CASSPLAENTGGLFF
few,.,TRBJ2-7,TRBV7-2,TGTGCCAGCAGCTTAGCACTAGCTGGTTACGAGCAGTACTTC,CASSLALAGYEQYF
few,.,TRBJ1-1,TRBV2,TGTGCCAGCGCTCGAAGAAGCGGGGACACTGAAGCTTTCTTT,CASARRSGDTEAFF
.,.,TRBJ1-2,TRBV25-1,TGTGCCAGCAGTGCTAGAGCGGCAGAGACCTATGGCTACACCTTC,CASSARAAETYGYTF
.,.,TRBJ1-1,TRBV29-1,TGCAGCGGGGTGGGTGACAGCGCGTATTTGAACACTGAAGCTTTCTTT,CSGVGDSAYLNTEAFF
.,.,TRBJ1-2,TRBV5-1,TGCGCCAGCAGCCCAGAGGCCCTGGGTGGCTACACCTTC,CASSPEALGGYTF
.,.,TRBJ1-1,TRBV6-1,TGTGTCAGCAGCGTCAGGGGCCCGGACACTGAAGCTTTCTTT,CVSSVRGPDTEAFF
.,TRBD2,TRBJ2-7,TRBV14,TGTGCCAGCAGCCAAGAGTTTAGCGGGAGAGTCCCCTCCTACGAGCAGTACTTC,CASSQEFSGRVPSYEQYF
.,.,TRBJ1-2,TRBV19,TGTGCCAGTAGTATAGGTTTCGGGGACGGCTACACCTTC,CASSIGFGDGYTF
.,TRBD1,TRBJ1-5,TRBV6-1,TGTGCCAGCAGTGGAGGGACAGCCCCATATCAGCCCCAGCATTTT,CASSGGTAPYQPQHF
few,.,TRBJ1-2,TRBV5-4,TGTGCCAGCAGCCGGTTCCTTCCGAACGAGGATGGCTACACCTTC,CASSRFLPNEDGYTF
.,TRBD2,TRBJ2-5,TRBV2,TGTGCCAGCAGTGGCGGGACTAGCTCCCCTCGGTACTTC,CASSGGTSSPRYF
few,TRBD2,TRBJ2-2,TRBV7-9,TGTGCCAGTCCGCTCGGGGCGGGAGAGAACACCGGGGAGCTGTTTTTT,CASPLGAGENTGELFF
many,.,TRBJ1-6,TRBV7-6,TGTGCCAGCAGCTTAGTGGACAGCAATTCACCCCTCCACTTT,CASSLVDSNSPLHF
.,.,TRBJ2-2,TRBV20-1,TGCAGTGCTAGGCCGATGGCGGACTTGAACACCGGGGAGCTGTTTTTT,CSARPMADLNTGELFF
.,.,TRBJ1-1,TRBV7-6,TGTGCCAGCAGCGGCCTACAGGGCTCTGGAAACACTGAAGCTTTCTTT,CASSGLQGSGNTEAFF
many,TRBD1,TRBJ1-5,TRBV2,TGTGCCAGCACACCTACAGGGGGCAATCAGCCCCAGCATTTT,CASTPTGGNQPQHF
.,.,TRBJ2-5,TRBV9,TGCGCCAGCAGCTTGGCCCATTCACAAGAGACCCAGTACTTC,CASSLAHSQETQYF
few,TRBD2,TRBJ2-7,TRBV6-4,TGTGCCAGCAGTTCGCGGGGGGGTGGCCACGAGCAGTACTTC,CASSSRGGGHEQYF
few,.,TRBJ1-1,TRBV2,TGTGCCAGCAGTCCCCCCGCAGGTGAAGCTTTCTTT,CASSPPAGEAFF
.,TRBD1,TRBJ1-1,TRBV25-1,TGTGCCAGTGACGAATTGGGACAGGCTTTCTTT,CASDELGQAFF
few,.,TRBJ2-7,TRBV7-2,TGTGCCAGCAGCTTGGAGGTCAGCACCTACGAGCAGTACTTC,CASSLEVSTYEQYF
.,.,TRBJ1-1,TRBV20-1,TGCAGTGCAGAGGTATTCGGGGAGGGCGACACTGAAGCTTTCTTT,CSAEVFGEGDTEAFF
.,.,TRBJ2-7,TRBV12-3/TRBV12-4,TGTGCCAGCAGTCGCGTTTCTGGCGGGTCAAGCTTC,CASSRVSGGSSF